The 28 T cell receptor beta chains below all came from one sample that was sequenced in a study of T cell changes during pregnancy in multiple sclerosis. The data were produced by immunoSEQ multiplex PCR, yet TCRdb's version contains in-frame clones alone and is incomplete. The sample carries under 65,000 clones, 91% recorded once. Sequenced here: peripheral blood, sampled after pregnancy. The receptors were sampled from a female donor in good health, enrolled as a control in a pregnancy study.

The genes are TRBV9 and TRBJ1-1; tentatively, D is TRBD1 (5 bases). This CDR3 region has 14 residues. Trimming took off 1 base at V and 0 bases at J, with 7 bases between the two ends. Germline CDR1 SGDLS, CDR2 YYNGEE. The CDR3 nucleotides are TGTGCCAGCAGCGTAAAGACAGTGAACACTGAAGCTTTCTTT. It codes for CASSVKTVNTEAFF. Full variable domain (rest looked up from reference TRBV9 and TRBJ1-1): DSGVTQTPKHLITATGQRVTLRCSPRSGDLSVYWYQQSLDQGLQFLIQYYNGEERAKGNILERFSAQQFPDLHSELNLSSLELGDSALYFCASSVKTVNTEAFFGQGTRLTVV.

The J gene is TRBJ2-2, the V gene TRBV9; weak D call: TRBD1 (6 bases). Trimming took 1 base from V and 0 from J, leaving 13 bases between them. Germline CDR1 SGDLS, CDR2 YYNGEE. The CDR3 loop spans 17 amino acids. The CDR3 is CASSVTSGTPNTGELFF. CDR3 coding DNA: TGTGCCAGCAGCGTAACTTCCGGGACACCGAACACCGGGGAGCTGTTTTTT.

This clone was detected once. The CDR3 nucleotides are TGTGCCAGCGGCGGAATCAATCAGCCCCAGCATTTT. Translation gives CASGGINQPQHF. The chain uses TRBV28 and TRBJ1-5; D not certain. The V and J ends lost 8 bases and 3 bases respectively, with 8 bases between them. Germline CDR1 MDHEN, CDR2 SYDVKM. This CDR3 is built from 12 residues.

The chain has TRBV7-2 and TRBJ2-7, with a tentative D call TRBD2 (6 bases). Looked up from germline, CDR1 is SGHTA and CDR2 is FQGNSA. Trimming stripped 7 bases from V and 2 bases from J, with 15 bases between. The CDR3 runs 14 residues. Here the CDR3 reads CASTPGRLAYEQYF. DNA for the CDR3: TGTGCCAGCACCCCCGGGAGACTAGCCTACGAGCAGTACTTC.

The chain couples TRBV11-3 to TRBJ2-1; TRBD1 aligns across 8 bases. Germline V gene data show CDR1 as SGHNT and CDR2 as YENEEA. The CDR3 contains 14 residues. After removal of 5 bases from V and 7 bases from J, the junction contained 7 bases not matched to a gene. CDR3 amino acids: CASSRGYRGNEQFF. The CDR3 DNA is TGTGCCAGCAGCCGTGGTTACAGGGGGAATGAGCAGTTCTTC. Variable domain in full (rest from reference TRBV11-3 and TRBJ2-1): EAGVVQSPRYKIIEKKQPVAFWCNPISGHNTLYWYLQNLGQGPELLIRYENEEAVDDSQLPKDRFSAERLKGVDSTLKIQPAELGDSAVYLCASSRGYRGNEQFFGPGTRLTVL.

CDR3 sequence (DNA): TGTGCCAGCAGTTACCGGGGGGATGGTGGAAACACCATATATTTT. This gives the protein CASSYRGDGGNTIYF. J is TRBJ1-3 and V is TRBV6-5; D is possibly TRBD1 (5 bases). The CDR3 sequence is 15 residues long. V was cut by 2 bases and J by 3 bases, with 11 bases left in between. Looked up from germline, CDR1 is MNHEY and CDR2 is SVGAGI.

The chain joins TRBV4-2 to TRBJ2-2; possible D gene TRBD2, 5 bases. V was pared by 2 bases and J by 4 bases, with 11 bases between. The CDR3 is 15 amino acids. Looked up from germline, CDR1 is LGHNA and CDR2 is YNFKEQ. The CDR3 DNA sequence: TGTGCCAGCAGCCAATCTGTGGGAGTCACCGGGGAGCTGTTTTTT. Residues: CASSQSVGVTGELFF.

This clone was recorded once. The chain employs TRBV18 and TRBJ1-4, with TRBD1 matching over 7 bases. Germline assignment: CDR1 KGHSH and CDR2 LQKENI. Trimming cost V 5 bases and J 2 bases; bases outside gene matches: 5. This CDR3 spans 15 amino acids. CDR3 nucleotides: TGTGCCAGCTCATCCGACAGGGCGACTAATGAAAAACTGTTTTTT. Protein: CASSSDRATNEKLFF.

V usage is TRBV30 and J usage is TRBJ1-3, with D unclear. The CDR3 runs 13 residues. Germline V gene sequence: CDR1 GTSNPN, CDR2 SVGIG (reference sequence). V was clipped by 3 bases and J by 0 bases, with 6 bases between them. The CDR3 spells CAWSPGSGNTIYF. The DNA for the CDR3 is TGTGCCTGGAGCCCAGGCTCTGGAAACACCATATATTTT.

The J gene is TRBJ2-3, the V gene TRBV9; 13 bases are shared with TRBD2. This CDR3 comprises 18 residues. Germline CDR1 and CDR2: SGDLS and YYNGEE. V shed 4 bases, J shed 0 bases, and the junction held 8 bases outside the gene matches. CDR3 loop: CASSLSGLAGTSTDTQYF. CDR3 nucleotide sequence: TGTGCCAGCAGCCTCTCGGGACTAGCGGGAACTAGCACAGATACGCAGTATTTT.

This rearrangement joins TRBV14 to TRBJ2-5; weak D call: TRBD1 (6 bases). The CDR3 extends over 16 amino acids. Germline V gene lookup returns CDR1 SGHDN and CDR2 FVKESK. Between the trimmed V and J ends, which lost 4 bases and 0 bases, there was a span of 15 bases. The CDR3 is CASSPGQISYQETQYF. The CDR3 nucleotides read TGTGCCAGCAGCCCCGGACAGATTTCGTACCAAGAGACCCAGTACTTC.

This clone was seen a single time. The CDR3 coding sequence is TGTGCCATCAGTGAGTCAACAGGGGGACATGGCTACACCTTC. Translating gives CAISESTGGHGYTF. The chain couples TRBV10-3 to TRBJ1-2; 8 nucleotides line up with TRBD1. Germline V lookup: CDR1 ENHRY, CDR2 SYGVKD. The J segment lost 6 bases and the V segment lost 0 bases, leaving 3 bases of the junction unmatched. CDR3 length: 14 residues.

This clone was seen only once. V and J are TRBV6-6 and TRBJ1-5; a weak D match, TRBD1 (6 bases). Germline V gives CDR1 MNHNY, CDR2 SVGAGI (reference sequence). Trimming stripped 5 bases from V and 3 bases from J, with 17 bases between. The CDR3 loop spans 16 amino acids. The CDR3: CASSNKQGAANQPQHF. Written as DNA, the CDR3 is TGTGCCAGCAGTAATAAACAGGGAGCCGCCAATCAGCCCCAGCATTTT.

This clone was seen just once. V is TRBV9 and J is TRBJ2-1; D gene uncertain. Trimming pared 4 bases from V and 4 bases from J, leaving 9 bases between. The germline V gene has CDR1 SGDLS and CDR2 YYNGEE. The CDR3 sequence is 13 residues long. CDR3 residues: CASSLPGYNEQFF. For the CDR3, the DNA is TGTGCCAGCAGCCTACCCGGGTACAATGAGCAGTTCTTC.

The V and J genes are TRBV28 and TRBJ1-1; 8 bases are a match to TRBD1. V trimming: 5 bases; J trimming: 5 bases; junction bases outside the gene matches: 16. This CDR3 is 17 amino acids long. Per germline, CDR1 MDHEN and CDR2 SYDVKM. CDR3 in amino acids: CASSILRGQVGITEAFF. The CDR3 region has the DNA TGTGCCAGCAGTATCCTCAGGGGGCAGGTCGGGATTACTGAAGCTTTCTTT.

The chain recombines TRBV30 with TRBJ2-1; maybe TRBD2 (6 bases). Looked up from germline, CDR1 is GTSNPN and CDR2 is SVGIG (reference sequence). The CDR3 has 12 amino acids. V lost 5 bases and J lost 9, with 14 bases in between. The CDR3 sequence is CAWGWTTGEQFF. DNA of the CDR3: TGTGCCTGGGGCTGGACTACAGGTGAGCAGTTCTTC.

The chain links TRBV7-9 to TRBJ1-1; D not certain. The length of the CDR3 is 14 residues. Germline-derived CDR1 and CDR2 are SEHNR and FQNEAQ (reference sequence). The V end lost 5 bases, the J end lost 8 bases, and 18 bases lay between the germline ends. The CDR3 spells CASSQPPEREEAFF. The CDR3 nucleotides read TGTGCCAGCAGCCAACCCCCCGAAAGGGAGGAAGCTTTCTTT.

This clone was observed a single time. This chain connects TRBV2 to TRBJ2-7, with 9 positions matching TRBD2. CDR1 SNHLY and CDR2 FYNNEI come from the germline V gene. This CDR3 is built from 15 residues. V lost 7 bases, J lost 5 bases, and 12 bases stayed unmatched. The CDR3 DNA follows: TGTGCCAGCACCGGGGGGGGACTAGCTTCCCACGAGCAGTACTTC. Its protein product is CASTGGGLASHEQYF.

The chain couples TRBV19 to TRBJ2-5; D gene unclear. Between the trimmed V and J ends, which lost 1 base and 5 bases, there was a span of 8 bases. This CDR3 spans 13 amino acids. Germline lookup yields CDR1 LNHDA and CDR2 SQIVND (reference sequence). The CDR3 protein is CASSIVGQETQYF. The CDR3 nucleotides are TGTGCCAGTAGTATAGTGGGCCAGGAGACCCAGTACTTC.

The chain employs TRBV18 and TRBJ2-7; the D gene is possibly TRBD2 (6 bases). Per the germline V gene, CDR1 is KGHSH and CDR2 is LQKENI. The CDR3 spans 15 residues. With 3 bases removed from V and 3 bases from J, the gap between germline ends came to 15 bases. This chain's CDR3 is CASSPLGTDGYEQYF. The CDR3 coding sequence is TGTGCCAGCTCACCTCTCGGGACTGATGGCTACGAGCAGTACTTC.

This chain uses TRBV7-9 with TRBJ2-7; D perhaps matches TRBD2 (5 bases). Germline V CDR1 and CDR2: SEHNR, FQNEAQ (reference sequence). The CDR3 is made up of 14 amino acids. Trimming left V 1 base short and J 4 bases short, with 11 bases between. CDR3 coding DNA: TGTGCCAGCAGCTTAGGTACGGGAAGGTACGAGCAGTACTTC. Translated: CASSLGTGRYEQYF.

The chain recombines TRBV18 with TRBJ1-5; 9 nucleotides align to TRBD1. V shed 3 bases and J 1 base; nucleotides not matched to a gene: 10. The CDR3 runs to 18 residues. Germline V lookup: CDR1 KGHSH, CDR2 LQKENI. The CDR3 reads CASSPGTGKRESNQPQHF. The CDR3, as DNA: TGTGCCAGCTCACCGGGGACAGGGAAAAGAGAAAGCAATCAGCCCCAGCATTTT.

A few counts support this clone. The chain is built from TRBV27 and TRBJ1-1; 8 nucleotides align to TRBD1. From germline, CDR1 is MNHEY and CDR2 SMNVEV (reference sequence). With V trimmed by 4 bases and J by 0 bases, 4 bases remained unmatched. The CDR3 loop spans 15 amino acids. CDR3: CASSWGQAMNTEAFF. The CDR3 DNA reads as TGTGCCAGCAGTTGGGGACAGGCGATGAACACTGAAGCTTTCTTT.

The chain couples TRBV28 to TRBJ1-2, with TRBD1 as a possible D gene (6 bases). This CDR3 has 16 amino acids. Germline V lookup: CDR1 MDHEN, CDR2 SYDVKM. Trimming took 3 bases from V and 4 from J, leaving 18 bases between them. Written as DNA, the CDR3 is TGTGCCAGCAGTTTGGGCAGGGGAGAGGGCCTCTATGGCTACACCTTC. Amino acid sequence: CASSLGRGEGLYGYTF.

J is TRBJ1-2 and V is TRBV30; 7 bases align to TRBD1. V dropped 2 bases and J dropped 2; count of bases not matched to a gene: 2. Germline V gene lookup returns CDR1 GTSNPN and CDR2 SVGIG (reference sequence). The CDR3 is 13 amino acids. The CDR3 reads CAWSKGANYGYTF. The CDR3 DNA sequence: TGTGCCTGGAGTAAGGGGGCGAACTATGGCTACACCTTC.

V and J are TRBV27 and TRBJ1-2; D is unclear. V lost 4 bases and J 4 bases, leaving 13 bases between the germline ends. This CDR3 comprises 14 residues. From germline, CDR1 is MNHEY and CDR2 SMNVEV (reference sequence). The CDR3 nucleotides are TGTGCCAGCAGTTCTCGGACGGGAATCTATGGCTACACCTTC. Translation gives CASSSRTGIYGYTF.

This chain links TRBV5-4 with TRBJ2-6; D gene uncertain. The CDR3 contains 15 residues. V gave up 3 bases and J gave up 0 bases, with 7 bases separating them. Germline V lookup: CDR1 SGHNT, CDR2 YYREEE (reference sequence). The CDR3 region is CASSSGSSGANVLTF. In DNA form, the CDR3 reads TGTGCCAGCAGCTCAGGAAGCTCTGGGGCCAACGTCCTGACTTTC.

The V call is TRBV5-1, the J call TRBJ2-5; 11 nucleotides match TRBD2. This CDR3 is built from 16 residues. With V trimmed by 4 bases and J by 6 bases, 11 bases remained unmatched. CDR1 is SGHRS and CDR2 is YFSETQ in the germline V gene. The CDR3 bases are TGCGCCAGCAGCGGGACTAGCGGAGAGGGGGCGAAGACCCAGTACTTC. Translated: CASSGTSGEGAKTQYF. Combining the CDR3 with reference TRBV5-1 and TRBJ2-5 gives the whole variable domain KAGVTQTPRYLIKTRGQQVTLSCSPISGHRSVSWYQQTPGQGLQFLFEYFSETQRNKGNFPGRFSGRQFSNSRSEMNVSTLELGDSALYLCASSGTSGEGAKTQYFGPGTRLLVL.